The T cell receptor (beta chain) described here comes from a study of cytomegalovirus exposure and HLA in healthy donors. PCR involved 60 Vbeta and 13 Jbeta primers. The table came from immunoSEQ multiplex PCR; TCRdb's copy has only in-frame clones and leaves some out. This table has hundreds of thousands of clones, about 72% appearing once. Germline assignment: CDR1 SGHNT and CDR2 YENEEA. This CDR3 has 17 amino acids. After removal of 4 bases from V and 2 bases from J, the junction contained 8 bases not matched to a gene. About this clone: Its antigen is unidentified.

Study conclusions and caveats: In an earlier analysis, about 87% or about 30%: the productive usage of most TCR beta V segments. Beyond CMV serostatus, there was no information to go on about immune exposure. Specificity for CMV antigens was confirmed in vitro for a few of the CMV-associated chains. The study labeled around 160 TCR beta chains cytomegalovirus-associated.

Sequencing was carried out using PBMCs. V gene TRBV11-3 combines with J gene TRBJ2-5, with TRBD2 matching 12 bases. The clonotype was recovered from a male donor in good health and CMV-seronegative. The CDR3 nucleotides are TGTGCCAGCAGCTCCGGGGTGGGACTAGCGGGTCAAGAGACCCAGTACTTC. It codes for CASSSGVGLAGQETQYF.